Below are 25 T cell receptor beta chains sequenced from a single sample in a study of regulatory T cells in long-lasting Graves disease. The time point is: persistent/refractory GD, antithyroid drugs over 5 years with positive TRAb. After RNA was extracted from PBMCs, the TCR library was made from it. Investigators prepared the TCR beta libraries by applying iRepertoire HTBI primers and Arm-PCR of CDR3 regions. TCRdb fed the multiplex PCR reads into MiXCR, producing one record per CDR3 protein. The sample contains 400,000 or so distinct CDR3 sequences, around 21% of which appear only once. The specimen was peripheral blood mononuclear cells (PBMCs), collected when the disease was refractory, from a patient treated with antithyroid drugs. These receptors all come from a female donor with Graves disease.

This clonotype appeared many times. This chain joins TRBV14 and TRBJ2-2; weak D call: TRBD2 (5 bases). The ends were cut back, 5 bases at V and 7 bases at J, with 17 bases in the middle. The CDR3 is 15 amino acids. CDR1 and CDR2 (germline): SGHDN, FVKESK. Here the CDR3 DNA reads TGTGCCAGCAGCGCTGCCCCCTATGCGGGCGGGGAGCTGTTTTTT. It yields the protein CASSAAPYAGGELFF. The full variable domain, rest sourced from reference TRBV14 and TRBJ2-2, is EAGVTQFPSHSVIEKGQTVTLRCDPISGHDNLYWYRRVMGKEIKFLLHFVKESKQDESGMPNNRFLAERTGGTYSTLKVQPAELEDSGVYFCASSAAPYAGGELFFGEGSRLTVL.

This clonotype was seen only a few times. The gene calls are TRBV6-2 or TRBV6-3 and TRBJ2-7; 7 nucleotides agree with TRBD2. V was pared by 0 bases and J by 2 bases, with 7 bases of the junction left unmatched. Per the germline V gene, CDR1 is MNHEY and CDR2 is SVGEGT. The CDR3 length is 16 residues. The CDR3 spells CASSYSRAGAAYEQYF. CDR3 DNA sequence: TGTGCCAGCAGTTACTCGAGGGCGGGAGCGGCCTACGAGCAGTACTTC.

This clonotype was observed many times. The CDR3: CASSLVTSPQETQYF. CDR3 in DNA: TGTGCCAGCAGCTTAGTGACTAGCCCTCAAGAGACCCAGTACTTC. The chain carries TRBV7-9 and TRBJ2-5, with 7 bases matching TRBD2. The germline V gene encodes CDR1 SEHNR and CDR2 FQNEAQ (reference sequence). The CDR3 loop spans 15 amino acids. Trimming removed 1 base from V and 2 bases from J; junction bases left unmatched: 4.

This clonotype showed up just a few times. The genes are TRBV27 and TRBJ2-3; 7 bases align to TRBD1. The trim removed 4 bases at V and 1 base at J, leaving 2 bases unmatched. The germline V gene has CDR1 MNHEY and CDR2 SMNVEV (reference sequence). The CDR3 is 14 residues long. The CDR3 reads CASSYGTGTDTQYF. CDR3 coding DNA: TGTGCCAGCAGTTACGGGACAGGCACAGATACGCAGTATTTT.

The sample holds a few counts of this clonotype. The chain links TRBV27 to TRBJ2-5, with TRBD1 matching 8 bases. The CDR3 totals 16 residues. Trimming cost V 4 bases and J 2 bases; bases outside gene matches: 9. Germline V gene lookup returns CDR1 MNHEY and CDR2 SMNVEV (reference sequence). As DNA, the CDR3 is TGTGCCAGCAGTTCCAGGGACAGGCGGACTCAAGAGACCCAGTACTTC. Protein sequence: CASSSRDRRTQETQYF.

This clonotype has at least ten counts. Written as DNA, the CDR3 is TGTGCCAGCATTACGGACAGATCCTATAATTCACCCCTCCACTTT. Protein sequence: CASITDRSYNSPLHF. The J gene is TRBJ1-6, the V gene TRBV28; tentative D call: TRBD1 (6 bases). Trimming took 7 bases from V and 1 from J, leaving 11 bases between them. The CDR3 sequence is 15 residues long. Germline CDR1 MDHEN, CDR2 SYDVKM.

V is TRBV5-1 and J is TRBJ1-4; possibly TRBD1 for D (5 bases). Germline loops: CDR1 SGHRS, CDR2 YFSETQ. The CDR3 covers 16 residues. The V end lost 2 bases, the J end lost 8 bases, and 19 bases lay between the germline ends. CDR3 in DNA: TGCGCCAGCAGCTTTAGTACAGGCGCGTCGGGCGAAAAACTGTTTTTT. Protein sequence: CASSFSTGASGEKLFF.

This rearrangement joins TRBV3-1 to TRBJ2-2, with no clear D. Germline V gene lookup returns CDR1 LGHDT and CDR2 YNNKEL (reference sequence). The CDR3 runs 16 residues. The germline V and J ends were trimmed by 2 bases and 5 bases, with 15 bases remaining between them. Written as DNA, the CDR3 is TGTGCCAGCAGCCAATTACCGCCGCCTGGGACCGGGGAGCTGTTTTTT. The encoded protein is CASSQLPPPGTGELFF.

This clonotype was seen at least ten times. This chain's CDR3 is CATSTRDGTYEQYF. For the CDR3, the DNA is TGTGCCACCAGCACCCGGGACGGGACCTACGAGCAGTACTTC. J is TRBJ2-7 and V is TRBV15; D possibly uses TRBD1 or TRBD2 (5 bases each). Germline CDR1 is LNHNV and CDR2 is YYDKDF (reference sequence). This CDR3 region has 14 residues. V lost 4 bases to trimming and J lost 2 bases, with 12 bases between them.

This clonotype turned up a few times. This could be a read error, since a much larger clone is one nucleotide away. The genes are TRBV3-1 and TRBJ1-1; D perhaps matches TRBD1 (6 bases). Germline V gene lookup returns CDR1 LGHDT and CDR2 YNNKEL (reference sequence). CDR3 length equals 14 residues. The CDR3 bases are TGTGCCAGCAGCCAAGGTCAGGGGAACACTGAAGCTTCCTTT. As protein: CASSQGQGNTEASF. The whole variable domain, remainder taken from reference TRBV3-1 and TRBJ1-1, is DTAVSQTPKYLVTQMGNDKSIKCEQNLGHDTMYWYKQDSKKFLKIMFSYNNKELIINETVPNRFSPKSPDKAHLNLHINSLELGDSAVYFCASSQGQGNTEASFGQGTRLTVV.

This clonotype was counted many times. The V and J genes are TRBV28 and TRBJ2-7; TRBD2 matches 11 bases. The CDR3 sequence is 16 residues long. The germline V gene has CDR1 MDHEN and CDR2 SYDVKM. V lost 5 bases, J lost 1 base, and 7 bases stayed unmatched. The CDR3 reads CASSHGSGRASYEQYF. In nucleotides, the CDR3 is TGTGCCAGCAGTCATGGTAGCGGGAGGGCGTCCTACGAGCAGTACTTC.

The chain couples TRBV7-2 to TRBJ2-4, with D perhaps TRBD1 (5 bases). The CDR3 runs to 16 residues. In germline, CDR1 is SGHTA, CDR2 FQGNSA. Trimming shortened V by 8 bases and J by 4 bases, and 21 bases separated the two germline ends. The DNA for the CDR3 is TGTGCCAGCGTTGCACAGGTTCTGCGTTGGAAAAACATTCAGTACTTC. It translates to CASVAQVLRWKNIQYF. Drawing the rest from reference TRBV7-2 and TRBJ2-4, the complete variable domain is GAGVSQSPSNKVTEKGKDVELRCDPISGHTALYWYRQSLGQGLEFLIYFQGNSAPDKSGLPSDRFSAERTGGSVSTLTIQRTQQEDSAVYLCASVAQVLRWKNIQYFGAGTRLSVL.

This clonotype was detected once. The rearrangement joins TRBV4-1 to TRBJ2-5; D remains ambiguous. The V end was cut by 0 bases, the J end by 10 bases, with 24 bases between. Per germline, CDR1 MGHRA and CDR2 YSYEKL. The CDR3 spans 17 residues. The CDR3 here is CASSQEFAGPQRKNQYF. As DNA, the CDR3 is TGCGCCAGCAGCCAAGAATTCGCCGGACCCCAGAGAAAGAACCAGTACTTC.

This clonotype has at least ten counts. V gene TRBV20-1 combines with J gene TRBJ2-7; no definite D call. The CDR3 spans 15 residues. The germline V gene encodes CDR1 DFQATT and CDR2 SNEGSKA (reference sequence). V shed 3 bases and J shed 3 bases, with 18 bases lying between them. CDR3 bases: TGCAGTGCTAGCTCTATTTCGGCGACTGGCTACGAGCAGTACTTC. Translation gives CSASSISATGYEQYF.

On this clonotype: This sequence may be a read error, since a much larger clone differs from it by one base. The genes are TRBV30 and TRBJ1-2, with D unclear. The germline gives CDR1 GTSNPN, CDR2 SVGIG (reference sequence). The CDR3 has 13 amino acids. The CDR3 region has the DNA TGTGCCTGGAGTCCGTCCGAAACCTATGGCTACGCCTTC. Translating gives CAWSPSETYGYAF.

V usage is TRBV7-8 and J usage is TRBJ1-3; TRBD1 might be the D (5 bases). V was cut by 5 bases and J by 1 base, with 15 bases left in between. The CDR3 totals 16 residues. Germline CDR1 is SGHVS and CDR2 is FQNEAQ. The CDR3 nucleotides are TGTGCCAGCAGCCCTAGCGGGGGGAATTCTGGAAACACCATATATTTT. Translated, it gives CASSPSGGNSGNTIYF.

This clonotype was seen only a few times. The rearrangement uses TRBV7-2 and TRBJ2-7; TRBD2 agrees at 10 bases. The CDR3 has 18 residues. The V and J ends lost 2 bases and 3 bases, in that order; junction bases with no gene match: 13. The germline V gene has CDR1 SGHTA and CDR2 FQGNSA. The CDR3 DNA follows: TGTGCCAGCAGCTTATCCCCCGAAGGAGCGGGAGGGAGCTACGAGCAGTACTTC. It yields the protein CASSLSPEGAGGSYEQYF.

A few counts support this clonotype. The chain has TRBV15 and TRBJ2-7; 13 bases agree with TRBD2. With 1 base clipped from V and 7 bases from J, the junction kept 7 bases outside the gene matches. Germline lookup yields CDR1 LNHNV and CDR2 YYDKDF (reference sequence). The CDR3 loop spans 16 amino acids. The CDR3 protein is CATSRGGLAGMEEQYF. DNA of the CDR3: TGTGCCACCAGCAGAGGGGGACTAGCGGGAATGGAAGAGCAGTACTTC.

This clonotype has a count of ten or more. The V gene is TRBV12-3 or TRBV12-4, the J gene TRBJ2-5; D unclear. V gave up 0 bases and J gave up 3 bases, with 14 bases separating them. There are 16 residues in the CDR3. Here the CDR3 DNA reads TGTGCCAGCAGTTTAGCGCTAAAGTGGGGAAAAGAGACCCAGTACTTC. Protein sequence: CASSLALKWGKETQYF.

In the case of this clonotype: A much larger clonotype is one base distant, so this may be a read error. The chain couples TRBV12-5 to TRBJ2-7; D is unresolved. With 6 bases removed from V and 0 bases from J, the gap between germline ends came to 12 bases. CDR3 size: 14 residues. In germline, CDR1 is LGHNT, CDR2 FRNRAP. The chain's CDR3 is CASGVGPASYEQYF. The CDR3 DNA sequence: TGTGCTAGTGGCGTCGGGCCTGCCTCCTACGAGCAGTACTTC.

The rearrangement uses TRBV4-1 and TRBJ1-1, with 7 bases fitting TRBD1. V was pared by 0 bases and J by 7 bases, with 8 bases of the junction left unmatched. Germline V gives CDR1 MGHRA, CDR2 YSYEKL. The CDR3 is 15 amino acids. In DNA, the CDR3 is TGCGCCAGCAGCCAAGATGGCAGGGGGTACGGTGAAGCTTTCTTT. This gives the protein CASSQDGRGYGEAFF.

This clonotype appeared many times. CDR3: CASSLVDNQPQHF. The CDR3 DNA sequence: TGTGCCAGCAGCTTAGTAGACAATCAGCCCCAGCATTTT. The chain is built from TRBV7-2 and TRBJ1-5; no firm D call. CDR1 and CDR2 from the germline V gene are SGHTA and FQGNSA. The CDR3 has 13 amino acids. The V end lost 1 base, the J end lost 3 bases, and 4 bases lay between the germline ends.

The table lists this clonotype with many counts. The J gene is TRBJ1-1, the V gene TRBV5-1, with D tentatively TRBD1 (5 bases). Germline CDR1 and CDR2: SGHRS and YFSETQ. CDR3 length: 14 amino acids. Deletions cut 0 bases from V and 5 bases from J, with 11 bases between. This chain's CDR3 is CASSLEGVRTEAFF. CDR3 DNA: TGCGCCAGCAGCTTGGAAGGGGTTCGTACTGAAGCTTTCTTT. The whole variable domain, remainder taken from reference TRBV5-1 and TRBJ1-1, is KAGVTQTPRYLIKTRGQQVTLSCSPISGHRSVSWYQQTPGQGLQFLFEYFSETQRNKGNFPGRFSGRQFSNSRSEMNVSTLELGDSALYLCASSLEGVRTEAFFGQGTRLTVV.

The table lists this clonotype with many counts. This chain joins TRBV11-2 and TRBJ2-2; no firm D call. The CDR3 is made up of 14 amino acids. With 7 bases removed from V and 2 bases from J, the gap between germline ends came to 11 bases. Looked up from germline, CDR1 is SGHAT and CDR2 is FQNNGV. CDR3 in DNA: TGTGCCAGCACTCTGAAACATAACACCGGGGAGCTGTTTTTT. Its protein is CASTLKHNTGELFF.

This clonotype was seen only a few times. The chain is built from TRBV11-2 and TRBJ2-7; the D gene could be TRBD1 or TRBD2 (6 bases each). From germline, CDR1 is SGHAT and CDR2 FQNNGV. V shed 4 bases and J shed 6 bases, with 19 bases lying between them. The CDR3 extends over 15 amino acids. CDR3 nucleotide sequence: TGTGCCAGCAGCTGGAGGGGGGACGGTCTCGGCGAGCAGTACTTC. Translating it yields CASSWRGDGLGEQYF.